The 10 T cell receptor beta chains presented below share a single source sample, sequenced in a study of T cells in tuberculosis. Only in-frame clones appear in the TCRdb table, and some are missing; sequencing was by immunoSEQ multiplex PCR. In the table there are 25,000 or so clones, nearly 90% of which are singletons. The material sequenced was PBMCs. These receptors all come from a donor aged 10 to 29 with latent tuberculosis or without tuberculosis infection.

This clone appeared once. The chain recombines TRBV6-6 with TRBJ1-5; D remains unclear. The CDR3 length is 15 residues. V was pared by 6 bases and J by 2 bases, with 14 bases between. Germline values: CDR1 MNHNY, CDR2 SVGAGI (reference sequence). The CDR3 protein is CASSGGSGRNQPQHF. The CDR3 bases are TGTGCCAGCAGCGGAGGGTCAGGTCGCAATCAGCCCCAGCATTTT.

The V gene is TRBV5-6, the J gene TRBJ2-3; tentative D call: TRBD1 (5 bases). Deletions cut 4 bases from V and 2 bases from J, with 17 bases between. CDR1 and CDR2 from the germline V gene are SGHDT and YYEEEE. This CDR3 region has 16 residues. The CDR3 DNA reads as TGTGCCAGCAGCCCCGAGACAGCACCTAACACAGATACGCAGTATTTT. Translated, it gives CASSPETAPNTDTQYF.

This chain connects TRBV18 to TRBJ2-5, with 7 bases that match TRBD1. Germline assignment: CDR1 KGHSH and CDR2 LQKENI. V shed 2 bases and J 5 bases; nucleotides not matched to a gene: 5. This CDR3 is 14 amino acids long. The CDR3, as DNA: TGTGCCAGCTCACCAAGGACAGGCCGGGAGACCCAGTACTTC. Encoded protein: CASSPRTGRETQYF.

The CDR3 sequence: CSANRYNEQFF. CDR3 DNA: TGCAGTGCTAACCGGTATAATGAGCAGTTCTTC. The V call is TRBV20-1, the J call TRBJ2-1; D not resolved. V lost 4 bases and J 7 bases, leaving 8 bases between the germline ends. Germline CDR1 DFQATT, CDR2 SNEGSKA (reference sequence). The CDR3 is 11 residues long.

The gene calls are TRBV9 and TRBJ2-1, with D perhaps matching TRBD2 (5 bases). Germline lookup yields CDR1 SGDLS and CDR2 YYNGEE. CDR3 length equals 12 residues. V gave up 7 bases and J gave up 6 bases, with 11 bases separating them. The CDR3 is CASDGRGNEQFF. CDR3 in DNA: TGTGCCAGCGATGGACGGGGCAATGAGCAGTTCTTC.

The chain has TRBV9 and TRBJ2-7; the D gene is possibly TRBD1 (5 bases). Trimming left V 2 bases short and J 6 bases short, with 15 bases between. The germline V gene encodes CDR1 SGDLS and CDR2 YYNGEE. The length of the CDR3 is 14 residues. CDR3 DNA sequence: TGTGCCAGCAGCGTGTTCTCCTCCCAGGGCGAGCAGTACTTC. Translating it yields CASSVFSSQGEQYF.

This chain joins TRBV11-2 and TRBJ1-2; D gene unclear. The CDR3 loop spans 13 amino acids. V lost 1 base to trimming and J lost 7 bases, with 10 bases between them. Germline values: CDR1 SGHAT, CDR2 FQNNGV. The CDR3 coding sequence is TGTGCCAGCAGCTTAGCCCGGGTGCGTGGCTACACCTTC. This codes for CASSLARVRGYTF.

This rearrangement joins TRBV5-1 to TRBJ2-3; D possibly corresponds to TRBD1 (6 bases). The CDR3 runs 19 residues. Trimming pared 1 base from V and 5 bases from J, leaving 26 bases between. CDR1 is SGHRS and CDR2 is YFSETQ in the germline V gene. The CDR3 protein is CASSLLPRGTLWKVDTQYF. Here the CDR3 DNA reads TGCGCCAGCAGCTTGCTCCCCAGGGGAACCTTGTGGAAGGTAGATACGCAGTATTTT.

The chain uses TRBV7-6 and TRBJ2-6; weak D call: TRBD1 (6 bases). This CDR3 contains 15 residues. The germline V and J ends were trimmed by 5 bases and 3 bases, with 11 bases remaining between them. Germline V gene lookup returns CDR1 SGHVS and CDR2 FNYEAQ. CDR3 bases: TGTGCCAGCAGCCCCGACAGGATTGGGGCCAACGTCCTGACTTTC. This encodes CASSPDRIGANVLTF.

The chain joins TRBV10-3 to TRBJ1-2; 8 nucleotides line up with TRBD1. Looked up from germline, CDR1 is ENHRY and CDR2 is SYGVKD. The CDR3 is made up of 17 amino acids. V lost 0 bases, J lost 5 bases, and 11 bases stayed unmatched. The CDR3 protein is CAISESTGADLVYGYTF. Written as DNA, the CDR3 is TGTGCCATCAGTGAGTCGACAGGGGCTGATCTAGTATATGGCTACACCTTC.